This T cell receptor beta chain stems from a study of blood T cell repertoires in COVID-19. Looking at the study overall: Samples taken during acute and convalescent COVID-19 were collected in the United States, Italy and Spain.

Clones were read by immunoSEQ multiplex PCR, and TCRdb kept only the in-frame ones, dropping some. This table holds fewer than 100,000 clones, 65% to 90% found once. From germline, CDR1 is SGHNT and CDR2 YYREEE (reference sequence). The CDR3 is 15 residues long. Germline trimming cut 0 bases from V and 4 bases from J; bases unmatched to any gene: 6. The V gene is TRBV5-4, the J gene TRBJ2-5, with 7 bases that match TRBD2. Sequenced material: peripheral blood. The receptor was isolated from a woman in her fifties or sixties with acute or convalescent COVID-19. This chain's CDR3 is CASSLGGRAVETQYF. The CDR3 DNA follows: TGTGCCAGCAGCTTGGGAGGGAGGGCTGTAGAGACCCAGTACTTC.